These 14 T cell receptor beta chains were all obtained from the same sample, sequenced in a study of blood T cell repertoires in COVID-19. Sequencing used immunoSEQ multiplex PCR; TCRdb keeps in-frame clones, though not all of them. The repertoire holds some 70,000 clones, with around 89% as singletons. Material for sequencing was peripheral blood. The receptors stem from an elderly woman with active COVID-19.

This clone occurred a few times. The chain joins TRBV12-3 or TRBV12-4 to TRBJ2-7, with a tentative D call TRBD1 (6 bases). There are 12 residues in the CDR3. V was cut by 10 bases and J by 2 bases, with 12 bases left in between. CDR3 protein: CANPGHPYEQYF. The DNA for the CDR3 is TGTGCCAACCCGGGACATCCCTACGAGCAGTACTTC.

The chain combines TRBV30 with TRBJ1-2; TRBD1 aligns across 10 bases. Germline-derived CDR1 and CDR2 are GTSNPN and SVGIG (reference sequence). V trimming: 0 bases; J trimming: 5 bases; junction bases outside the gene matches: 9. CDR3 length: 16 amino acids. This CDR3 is CAWSVSRTGGVYGYTF. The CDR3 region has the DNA TGTGCCTGGAGTGTATCGCGGACAGGGGGGGTTTATGGCTACACCTTC. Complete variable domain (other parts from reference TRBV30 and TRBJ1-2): SQTIHQWPATLVQPVGSPLSLECTVEGTSNPNLYWYRQAAGRGLQLLFYSVGIGQISSEVPQNLSASRPQDRQFILSSKKLLLSDSGFYLCAWSVSRTGGVYGYTFGSGTRLTVV.

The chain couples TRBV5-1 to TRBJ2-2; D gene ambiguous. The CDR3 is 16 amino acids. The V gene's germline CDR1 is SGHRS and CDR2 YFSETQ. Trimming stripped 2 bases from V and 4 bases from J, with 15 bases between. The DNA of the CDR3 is TGCGCCAGCAGCTTCATAACTTCAACAGCCACCGGGGAGCTGTTTTTT. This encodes CASSFITSTATGELFF.

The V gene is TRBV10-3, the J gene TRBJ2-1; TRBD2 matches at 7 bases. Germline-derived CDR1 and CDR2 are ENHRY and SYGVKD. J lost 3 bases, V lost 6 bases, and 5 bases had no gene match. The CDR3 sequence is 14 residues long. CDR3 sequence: CAIRDAGVYNEQFF. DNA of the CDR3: TGTGCCATCAGGGACGCGGGGGTCTACAATGAGCAGTTCTTC.

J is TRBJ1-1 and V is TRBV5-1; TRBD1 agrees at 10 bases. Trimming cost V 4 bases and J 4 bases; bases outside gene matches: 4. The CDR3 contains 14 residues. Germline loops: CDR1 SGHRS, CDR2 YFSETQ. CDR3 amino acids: CASSGQGGGTEAFF. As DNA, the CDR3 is TGCGCCAGCAGCGGACAGGGGGGAGGCACTGAAGCTTTCTTT.

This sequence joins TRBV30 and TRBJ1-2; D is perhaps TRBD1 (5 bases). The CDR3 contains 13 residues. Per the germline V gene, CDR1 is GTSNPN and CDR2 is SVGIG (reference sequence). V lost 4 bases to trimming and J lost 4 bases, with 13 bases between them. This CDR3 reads CAWIGGFGYGYTF. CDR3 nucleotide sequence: TGTGCCTGGATCGGGGGGTTTGGCTATGGCTACACCTTC.

This CDR3 reads CAWSGDRVTYEQYF. As DNA, the CDR3 is TGTGCCTGGAGTGGGGACAGGGTGACCTACGAGCAGTACTTC. The chain is built from TRBV30 and TRBJ2-7; 9 nucleotides agree with TRBD1. Germline values: CDR1 GTSNPN, CDR2 SVGIG (reference sequence). This CDR3 is built from 14 residues. V lost 1 base, J lost 2 bases, and 3 bases stayed unmatched.

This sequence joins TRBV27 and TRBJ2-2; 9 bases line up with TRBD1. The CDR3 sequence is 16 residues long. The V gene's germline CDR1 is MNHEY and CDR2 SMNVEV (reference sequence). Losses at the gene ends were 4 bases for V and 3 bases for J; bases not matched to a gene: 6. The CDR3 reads CASSWGTGWDTGELFF. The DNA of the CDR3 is TGTGCCAGCAGTTGGGGGACAGGGTGGGACACCGGGGAGCTGTTTTTT.

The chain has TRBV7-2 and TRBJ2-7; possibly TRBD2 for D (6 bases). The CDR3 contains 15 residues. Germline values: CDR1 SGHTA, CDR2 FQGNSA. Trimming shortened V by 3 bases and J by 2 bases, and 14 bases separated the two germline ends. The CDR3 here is CASSFYRTITYEQYF. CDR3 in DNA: TGTGCCAGCAGCTTTTATAGGACTATTACCTACGAGCAGTACTTC.

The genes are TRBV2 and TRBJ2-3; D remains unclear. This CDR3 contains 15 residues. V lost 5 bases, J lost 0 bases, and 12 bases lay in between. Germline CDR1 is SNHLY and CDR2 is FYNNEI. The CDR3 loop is CASSLDLTSTDTQYF. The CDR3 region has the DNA TGTGCCAGCAGTTTGGATCTGACTAGCACAGATACGCAGTATTTT. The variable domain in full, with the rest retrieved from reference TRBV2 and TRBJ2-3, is EPEVTQTPSHQVTQMGQEVILRCVPISNHLYFYWYRQILGQKVEFLVSFYNNEISEKSEIFDDQFSVERPDGSNFTLKIRSTKLEDSAMYFCASSLDLTSTDTQYFGPGTRLTVL.

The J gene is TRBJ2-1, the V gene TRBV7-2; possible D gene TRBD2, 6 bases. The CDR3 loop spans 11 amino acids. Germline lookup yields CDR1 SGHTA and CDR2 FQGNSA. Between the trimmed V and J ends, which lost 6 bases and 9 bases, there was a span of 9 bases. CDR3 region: CASREGLEQFF. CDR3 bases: TGTGCCAGCAGGGAGGGTCTTGAGCAGTTCTTC.

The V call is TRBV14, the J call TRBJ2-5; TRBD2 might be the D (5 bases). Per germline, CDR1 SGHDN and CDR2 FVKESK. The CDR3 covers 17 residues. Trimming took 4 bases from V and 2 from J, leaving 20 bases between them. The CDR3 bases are TGTGCCAGCAGCCCCCCCTACCCCTCGACGGGGCAAGAGACCCAGTACTTC. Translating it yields CASSPPYPSTGQETQYF. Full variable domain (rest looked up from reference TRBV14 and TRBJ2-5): EAGVTQFPSHSVIEKGQTVTLRCDPISGHDNLYWYRRVMGKEIKFLLHFVKESKQDESGMPNNRFLAERTGGTYSTLKVQPAELEDSGVYFCASSPPYPSTGQETQYFGPGTRLLVL.

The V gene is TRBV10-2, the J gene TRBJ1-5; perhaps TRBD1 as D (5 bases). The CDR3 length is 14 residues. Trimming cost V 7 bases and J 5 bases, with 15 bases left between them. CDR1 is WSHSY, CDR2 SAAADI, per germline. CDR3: CASKETALDQPQHF. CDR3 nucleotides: TGCGCCAGCAAGGAGACAGCCCTTGATCAGCCCCAGCATTTT.

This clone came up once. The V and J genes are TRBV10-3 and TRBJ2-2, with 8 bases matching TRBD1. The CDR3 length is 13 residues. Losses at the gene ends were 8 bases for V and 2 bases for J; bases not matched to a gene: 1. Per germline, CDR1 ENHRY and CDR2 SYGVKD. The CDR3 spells CAIGTGNTGELFF. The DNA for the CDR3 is TGTGCCATCGGGACAGGTAACACCGGGGAGCTGTTTTTT.